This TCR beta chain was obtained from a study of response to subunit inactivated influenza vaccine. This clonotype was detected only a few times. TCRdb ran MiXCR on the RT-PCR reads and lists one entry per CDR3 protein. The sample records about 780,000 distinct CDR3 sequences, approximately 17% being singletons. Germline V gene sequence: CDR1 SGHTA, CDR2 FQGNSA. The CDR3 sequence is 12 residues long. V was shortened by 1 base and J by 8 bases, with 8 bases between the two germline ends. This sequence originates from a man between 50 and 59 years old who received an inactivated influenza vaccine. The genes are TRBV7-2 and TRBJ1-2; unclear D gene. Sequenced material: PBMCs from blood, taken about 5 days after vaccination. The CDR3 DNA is TGTGCCAGCAGCTTAGGACGGATGGGCTACACCTTC. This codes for CASSLGRMGYTF.